This TCR beta chain was profiled in a study of T cells in Graves' hyperthyroidism and ophthalmopathy. Germline CDR1 and CDR2: LNHNV and YYDKDF (reference sequence). This CDR3 comprises 16 residues. Trimming removed 1 base at V and 5 bases at J, with 17 bases between. Any patient presenting with uncontrolled infection, other autoimmune disease, pregnancy or lactation was left out. Comment on this clonotype: The antigen remains unidentified.

RNA transcripts were the template for amplifying TCR beta CDR3 regions. HTBI primers were the set used in a first-round RT-PCR of the TCR CDR3. TCRdb reanalysed the multiplex PCR reads using MiXCR and keeps one entry per CDR3 protein. The sample holds 660,000 or so distinct CDR3 sequences; less than 45% are singletons and the top ten take less than 8.5%. Overall study results and limits: Among thyroid clonotypes expanded above 0.001, most also appeared in blood.

This clonotype originated in an adult man with Graves' disease, either hyperthyroidism or ophthalmopathy (not recorded which). The gene calls are TRBV15 and TRBJ2-5; no clear D. The sample comprised peripheral blood or thyroid tissue (not recorded which). CDR3 sequence reads: CATSRGRGRPEETQYF. Written as DNA, the CDR3 is TGTGCCACCAGCAGAGGCCGAGGACGGCCCGAGGAGACCCAGTACTTC.